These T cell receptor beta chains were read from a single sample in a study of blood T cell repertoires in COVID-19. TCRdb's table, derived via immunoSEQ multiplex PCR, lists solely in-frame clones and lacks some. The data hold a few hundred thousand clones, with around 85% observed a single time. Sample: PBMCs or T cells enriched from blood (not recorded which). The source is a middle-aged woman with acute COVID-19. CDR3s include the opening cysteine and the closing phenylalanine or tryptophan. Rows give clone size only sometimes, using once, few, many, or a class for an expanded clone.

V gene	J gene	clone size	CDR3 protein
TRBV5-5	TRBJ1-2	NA	CASSDLVAGYTF
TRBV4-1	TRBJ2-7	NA	CASSQGDRGLYEQYF
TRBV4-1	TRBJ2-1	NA	CASSQDPSGGYNEQFF
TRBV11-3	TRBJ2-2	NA	CASRTGLRGDTGELFF
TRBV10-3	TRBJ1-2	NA	CAISEWGPNYGYTF
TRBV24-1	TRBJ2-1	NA	CATSGDSGNEQFF
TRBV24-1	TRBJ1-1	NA	CATSDLSGGGAFF
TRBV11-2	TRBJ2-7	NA	CASSLDPADTYEQYF
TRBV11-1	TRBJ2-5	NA	CASSSTGGVPRETQYF
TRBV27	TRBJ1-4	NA	CASSSTTGFEKLFF
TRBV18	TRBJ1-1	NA	CASSPGTGVNTEAFF
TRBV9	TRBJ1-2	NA	CASSGGQGLDGYTF
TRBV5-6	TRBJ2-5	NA	CASSLVSGQETQYF
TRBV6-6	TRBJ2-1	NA	CASSYTGTRYLNEQFF
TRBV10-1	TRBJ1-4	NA	CASSENRGEKLFF
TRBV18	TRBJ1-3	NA	CASSPPNQRTGNTIYF
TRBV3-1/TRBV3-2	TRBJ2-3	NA	CASSPPGYTQYF
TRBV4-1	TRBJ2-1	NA	CASSQDRTSGRANEQFF
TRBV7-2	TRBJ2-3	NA	CASSLVAGARADTQYF
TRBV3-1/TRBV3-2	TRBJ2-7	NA	CASSQTGLAGGLEQYF
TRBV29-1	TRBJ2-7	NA	CSVRRRGSPYEQYF
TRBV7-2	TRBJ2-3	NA	CASSLTSGSGNTQYF
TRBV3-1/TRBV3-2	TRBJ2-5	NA	CASSPGQGILETQYF
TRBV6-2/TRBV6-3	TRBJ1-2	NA	CASSYGDSPMANYGYTF
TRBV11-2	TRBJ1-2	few	CASSAEGTGYTF
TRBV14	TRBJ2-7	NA	CASSVTGYEQYF
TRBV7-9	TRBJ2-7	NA	CASSQPGQPISYEQYF
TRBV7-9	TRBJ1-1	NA	CASSLPPLAQF
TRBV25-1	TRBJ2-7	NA	CASRVDSSYEQYF
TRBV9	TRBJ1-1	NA	CASSVIQGAPNTEAFF
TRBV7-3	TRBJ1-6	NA	CASSYGQVNSPLHF
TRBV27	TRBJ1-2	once	CASSLRGSNYGYTF
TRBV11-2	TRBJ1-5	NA	CASSSGFNQPQHF
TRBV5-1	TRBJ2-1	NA	CASSLSGGTYNEQFF
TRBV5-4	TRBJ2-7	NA	CASSLNGGTYEQYF
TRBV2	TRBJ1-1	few	CASSRIQGVGTEAFF
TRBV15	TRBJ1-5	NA	CATSRNINQPQHF
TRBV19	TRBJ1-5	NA	CASKWARDQPQHF
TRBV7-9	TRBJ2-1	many	CASSPPAGAYNEQFF
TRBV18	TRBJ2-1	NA	CASSPASGAGNEQFF
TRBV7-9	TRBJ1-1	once	CATAPRVNTEAFF
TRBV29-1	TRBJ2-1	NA	CSVVFESNYNEQFF